These T cell receptor beta chains were read from a single sample in a study of spatial heterogeneity in lung cancer. TCRdb fed the 5' RACE reads into MiXCR, producing one record per CDR3 protein. The table lists around 1,700 distinct CDR3 sequences, approximately 4.3% of them singletons, with over 25% in the top ten. Sample: lung tumor tissue, taken at surgery. Receptors originate from a male donor with early-stage non-small cell lung cancer. Both conserved end residues are part of each CDR3. A D gene is named only where the DNA matches it firmly. Clone size is shown for a subset of rows, as once, few, many or a class of expanded clone.

j_gene	d_gene	len	v_gene	abundance	CDR3aa	CDR3nt
TRBJ1-4	.	15	TRBV25-1	many	CASSETTATLEKLFF	TGTGCCAGCAGTGAGACGACAGCTACCTTAGAAAAACTGTTTTTT
TRBJ2-1	TRBD2	15	TRBV5-8	many	CASSLASGTYNEQFF	TGTGCCAGCAGCTTGGCTAGCGGGACCTACAATGAGCAGTTCTTC
TRBJ1-1	.	14	TRBV5-1	.	CASSLVGRGTEAFF	TGCGCCAGCAGCTTGGTTGGGCGGGGCACTGAAGCTTTCTTT
TRBJ2-1	.	23	TRBV6-2/TRBV6-3	.	CASPKGTGTGTLAGGPNYNEQFF	TGTGCCAGCCCGAAAGGGACCGGGACAGGGACGTTGGCGGGGGGGCCGAACTACAATGAGCAGTTCTTC
TRBJ2-2	.	13	TRBV28	medium-sized	CASSSGFSGELFF	TGTGCCAGCAGTTCAGGGTTCTCCGGGGAGCTGTTTTTT
TRBJ1-2	.	12	TRBV29-1	medium-sized	CSVATTSGGYTF	TGCAGCGTTGCCACCACCTCGGGAGGCTACACCTTC
TRBJ1-3	.	14	TRBV6-1	medium-sized	CASSEWGRGNTIYF	TGTGCCAGCAGTGAATGGGGGAGAGGAAACACCATATATTTT
TRBJ2-1	TRBD1	14	TRBV20-1	medium-sized	CSAREPGQGVEQFF	TGCAGTGCTAGAGAACCGGGACAGGGAGTTGAGCAGTTCTTC
TRBJ1-5	.	13	TRBV4-1	medium-sized	CASSQGGNQPQHF	TGCGCCAGCAGCCAAGGTGGCAATCAGCCCCAGCATTTT
TRBJ2-5	.	14	TRBV15	many	CASRSMGAGETQYF	TGTGCCTCCCGATCAATGGGGGCCGGAGAGACCCAGTACTTC
TRBJ1-3	.	14	TRBV12-3/TRBV12-4	few	CASSLRGGGDTIYF	TGTGCCAGCAGTTTAAGGGGGGGTGGAGACACCATATATTTT
TRBJ2-7	TRBD2	17	TRBV10-2	large	CASSGTPGTTSSYEQYF	TGCGCCAGCAGTGGCACCCCCGGGACTACAAGCTCCTACGAGCAGTACTTC
TRBJ2-1	TRBD2	10	TRBV6-2/TRBV6-3	many	CATGTSKQFF	TGTGCCACTGGGACTAGCAAGCAGTTCTTC
TRBJ2-3	.	13	TRBV29-1	medium-sized	CGSLSRPPDTQYF	TGCGGAAGTCTCTCGAGACCCCCAGATACGCAGTATTTT
TRBJ2-3	.	16	TRBV20-1	many	CSARDRLVESTDTQYF	TGCAGTGCTAGAGATCGACTAGTAGAGAGCACAGATACGCAGTATTTT
TRBJ1-2	.	14	TRBV7-2	medium-sized	CASSLVRGGDGYTF	TGTGCCAGCAGCTTAGTCAGGGGAGGCGATGGCTACACCTTC
TRBJ2-1	.	15	TRBV5-1	medium-sized	CASSLDPSNYNEQFF	TGCGCCAGCAGCTTGGACCCTTCGAATTACAATGAGCAGTTCTTC
TRBJ2-6	.	15	TRBV5-5	medium-sized	CASSTGHSGANVLTF	TGTGCCAGCAGCACTGGACACTCTGGGGCCAACGTCCTGACTTTC
TRBJ2-5	.	13	TRBV20-1	large	CSAISLGAETQYF	TGCAGTGCTATATCTCTAGGGGCCGAGACCCAGTACTTC
TRBJ2-7	TRBD1	14	TRBV5-1	medium-sized	CASSLDRGPYEQYF	TGCGCCAGCAGCCTGGACAGGGGCCCCTACGAGCAGTACTTC
TRBJ1-4	.	12	TRBV28	large	CASSAHNEKLFF	TGTGCCAGCAGTGCTCATAATGAAAAACTGTTTTTT
TRBJ1-5	.	14	TRBV6-2/TRBV6-3	medium-sized	CASQVGGGNQPQHF	TGTGCCAGCCAGGTTGGGGGAGGCAATCAGCCCCAGCATTTT
TRBJ2-1	.	13	TRBV7-2	large	CASSLEQLSEQFF	TGTGCCAGCAGCTTAGAACAACTGAGTGAGCAGTTCTTC
TRBJ2-7	TRBD2	15	TRBV9	medium-sized	CASSAGLAGTGEQYF	TGTGCCAGCAGCGCCGGACTAGCGGGAACGGGGGAGCAGTACTTC
TRBJ1-6	TRBD1	19	TRBV10-2	medium-sized	CASSESPGQGDTYNSPLHF	TGCGCCAGCAGTGAGTCTCCGGGACAGGGGGACACCTATAATTCACCCCTCCACTTT
TRBJ2-1	TRBD2	15	TRBV6-4	medium-sized	CASSRLAGDMNEQFF	TGTGCCAGCAGTCGACTAGCGGGAGACATGAATGAGCAGTTCTTC
TRBJ2-2	.	15	TRBV27	medium-sized	CASSPQAGLSGELFF	TGTGCCAGCAGCCCACAGGCCGGGTTGAGCGGGGAGCTGTTTTTT
TRBJ2-1	.	13	TRBV28	medium-sized	CASIPGWQDEQFF	TGTGCCAGCATTCCGGGGTGGCAGGATGAGCAGTTCTTC
TRBJ2-2	.	15	TRBV5-1	medium-sized	CASSLGPAETGELFF	TGCGCCAGCAGCTTGGGACCGGCGGAAACCGGGGAGCTGTTTTTT
TRBJ1-5	.	16	TRBV28	medium-sized	CASSSLQGNSNQPQHF	TGTGCCAGCAGTTCGCTCCAGGGGAATAGCAATCAGCCCCAGCATTTT
TRBJ1-2	TRBD1	14	TRBV20-1	medium-sized	CSARDLQGGEGYTF	TGCAGTGCTAGAGATTTACAGGGGGGCGAAGGCTACACCTTC
TRBJ1-5	.	14	TRBV7-9	medium-sized	CASSQGQSNQPQHF	TGTGCCAGCAGCCAAGGACAGTCCAATCAGCCCCAGCATTTT
TRBJ2-2	.	14	TRBV12-3/TRBV12-4	medium-sized	CASSLRRAWGELFF	TGTGCCAGCAGTTTACGCAGGGCGTGGGGGGAGCTGTTTTTT
TRBJ2-2	TRBD1	15	TRBV12-3/TRBV12-4	medium-sized	CASSRDRGTTGELFF	TGTGCCAGCAGTCGGGACAGGGGGACCACCGGGGAGCTGTTTTTT
TRBJ1-5	.	15	TRBV28	medium-sized	CASSLTDTRYQPQHF	TGTGCCAGCAGTTTAACGGACACTCGTTATCAGCCCCAGCATTTT
TRBJ2-1	.	16	TRBV7-6	large	CASSFGFGTPGDEQFF	TGTGCCAGCAGCTTCGGTTTCGGGACGCCCGGGGATGAGCAGTTCTTC
TRBJ2-7	TRBD2	15	TRBV29-1	many	CSVWTSGSPGYEQYF	TGCAGCGTTTGGACTAGCGGGAGCCCTGGGTACGAGCAGTACTTC
TRBJ2-5	TRBD2	16	TRBV12-3/TRBV12-4	many	CASSTGGGGAVETQYF	TGTGCCAGCAGTACCGGGGGCGGGGGGGCCGTTGAGACCCAGTACTTC
TRBJ1-1	.	15	TRBV7-3	medium-sized	CASSPTGVGDTEAFF	TGTGCCAGCAGCCCTACGGGCGTGGGAGACACTGAAGCTTTCTTT
TRBJ1-2	TRBD1	13	TRBV28	medium-sized	CASSRQGAHGYTF	TGTGCCAGCAGTCGGCAGGGGGCCCATGGCTACACCTTC
TRBJ2-5	.	13	TRBV7-9	.	CASSLPPGETQYF	TGTGCCAGCAGCCTGCCCCCTGGAGAGACCCAGTACTTC
TRBJ2-7	.	12	TRBV12-3/TRBV12-4	large	CASSLTSYEQYF	TGTGCCAGCAGTTTAACGTCCTACGAGCAGTACTTC
TRBJ2-5	TRBD1	15	TRBV3-1	medium-sized	CASRQNGDREPRRYF	TGTGCCAGCAGACAAAACGGGGACAGGGAACCAAGGAGGTACTTC
TRBJ1-2	TRBD1	13	TRBV28	medium-sized	CASDRVYSDGYTF	TGTGCCAGCGACAGGGTTTACTCCGATGGCTACACCTTC
TRBJ2-2	TRBD1	16	TRBV28	medium-sized	CASRRPGGGWTGELFF	TGTGCCAGCAGAAGACCAGGGGGCGGATGGACCGGGGAGCTGTTTTTT
TRBJ2-1	.	11	TRBV20-1	medium-sized	CSAGRADEQFF	TGCAGTGCTGGTAGAGCGGATGAGCAGTTCTTC
TRBJ2-7	.	14	TRBV20-1	medium-sized	CSARVAGRFGEQYF	TGCAGTGCTAGAGTCGCGGGACGCTTCGGGGAGCAGTACTTC
TRBJ2-3	.	13	TRBV7-2	many	CASSPVGADTQYF	TGTGCCAGCAGCCCGGTAGGGGCAGATACGCAGTATTTT
TRBJ2-7	TRBD2	15	TRBV10-3	many	CAISDVGRSPYEQYF	TGTGCCATCAGTGATGTCGGGAGGTCCCCCTACGAGCAGTACTTC
TRBJ1-2	.	14	TRBV11-2	large	CASSPAGGDYGYTF	TGTGCCAGCAGCCCGGCCGGGGGCGACTATGGCTACACCTTC
TRBJ2-5	.	12	TRBV29-1	many	CSVEGQTATQYF	TGCAGCGTTGAAGGACAGACGGCGACCCAGTACTTC
TRBJ2-3	.	15	TRBV15	large	CATSREFQGTDTQYF	TGTGCCACCAGCAGAGAATTTCAGGGTACAGATACGCAGTATTTT
TRBJ2-7	.	16	TRBV12-2	medium-sized	CASRLDIPSVIGEQYF	TGTGCAAGTCGCTTAGACATTCCCTCGGTAATAGGGGAGCAGTACTTC
TRBJ2-7	.	13	TRBV3-1	many	CASSQRGGYEQYF	TGTGCCAGCAGCCAAAGAGGGGGTTACGAGCAGTACTTC
TRBJ2-3	.	12	TRBV20-1	few	CSAVKGGDTQYF	TGCAGTGCTGTCAAGGGAGGCGATACGCAGTATTTT
TRBJ2-3	TRBD2	14	TRBV7-7	many	CASSPSGTTDTQYF	TGTGCTAGCAGCCCTAGCGGAACTACAGATACGCAGTATTTT
TRBJ1-4	TRBD1	18	TRBV20-1	many	CSARDPWSATGAGEKLFF	TGCAGTGCTAGAGACCCCTGGTCGGCGACAGGGGCAGGGGAAAAACTGTTTTTT
TRBJ2-3	TRBD2	17	TRBV20-1	medium-sized	CSASGTSGGMGTDTQYF	TGCAGTGCGTCCGGGACTAGCGGGGGGATGGGCACAGATACGCAGTATTTT
TRBJ2-7	TRBD1	15	TRBV28	medium-sized	CASSSAGTGNHEQYF	TGTGCCAGCAGTTCGGCCGGGACAGGGAACCACGAGCAGTACTTC